This TCR beta chain stems from a study of T-cell reconstitution after alpha-beta-depleted transplantation in children. Unique molecular identifiers were incorporated into the prepared TCRbeta library. TCRdb reanalysed the PCR reads using MiXCR and keeps one entry per CDR3 protein. The sample has about 900,000 distinct CDR3 sequences, about 29% seen once; the top ten hold 28%. V was clipped by 4 bases and J by 6 bases; unmatched bases: 12. The V gene's germline CDR1 is SGDLS and CDR2 YYNGEE. The CDR3 consists of 16 residues. In the case of this clonotype: The antigen is undetermined.

Overall study results and limits: At day 60, the high TCRbeta diversity found in some patients originated from recipient T cells and thymic progenitors that had survived. Newly produced T cells mostly provided counts and TCRbeta diversity after one year, as hyperexpanded clones declined.

The J gene is TRBJ2-2, the V gene TRBV9, with 7 bases lining up with TRBD2. The TCR originated in a boy under three years old who had a stem cell transplant for SCID, so the T cells may come from the graft donor. The starting material was PBMCs, mostly from graft donor cells, obtained 360 days after TCRalphabeta/CD19-depleted stem cell transplant. CDR3 in amino acids: CASSPGLVNTAGELFF. The DNA of the CDR3 is TGTGCCAGCAGCCCCGGACTAGTGAACACCGCCGGGGAGCTGTTTTTT.